The 5 T cell receptor beta chains in this list originate from one sample, sequenced in a study of blood T cell repertoires in COVID-19. Libraries were prepared by immunoSEQ multiplex PCR; TCRdb keeps only in-frame clonotypes and omits some of them. The data show a few hundred thousand clones, roughly 86% seen once. Sequenced: peripheral blood. The origin of the receptors is a man between 40 and 49 years old who had recovered from COVID-19.

The chain employs TRBV6-5 and TRBJ2-7; 12 positions match TRBD2. The CDR3 contains 15 residues. The V gene's germline CDR1 is MNHEY and CDR2 SVGAGI. Unmatched junction bases numbered 11, after V lost 7 bases and J lost 7 bases. This CDR3 is CASTPRTSGTGEQYF. For the CDR3, the DNA is TGTGCCAGCACCCCGCGGACTAGCGGGACGGGGGAGCAGTACTTC.

The J gene is TRBJ1-6, the V gene TRBV9; D is possibly TRBD1 (6 bases). V lost 3 bases and J 7 bases, leaving 14 bases between the germline ends. Germline lookup yields CDR1 SGDLS and CDR2 YYNGEE. CDR3 length: 15 residues. The chain's CDR3 is CASSEGGTGNSPLHF. As DNA, the CDR3 is TGTGCCAGCAGCGAGGGGGGGACTGGAAATTCACCCCTCCACTTT.

The gene calls are TRBV6-6 and TRBJ2-3; D is possibly TRBD2 (6 bases). The CDR3 has 12 residues. Germline lookup yields CDR1 MNHNY and CDR2 SVGAGI (reference sequence). Trimming took 6 bases from V and 6 from J, leaving 10 bases between them. CDR3 sequence reads: CASSSAGDTQYF. The CDR3 nucleotides read TGTGCCAGCAGCTCAGCGGGCGATACGCAGTATTTT.

The chain combines TRBV7-2 with TRBJ1-2, with 7 nucleotides matching TRBD1. This CDR3 comprises 14 residues. CDR1 is SGHTA, CDR2 FQGNSA, per germline. With V trimmed by 5 bases and J by 6 bases, 9 bases remained unmatched. The CDR3 spells CASSLKTGTDGYTF. CDR3 sequence (DNA): TGTGCCAGCAGCCTCAAGACAGGGACAGATGGCTACACCTTC.

The chain has TRBV29-1 and TRBJ1-2; 7 bases agree with TRBD1. The CDR3 is 16 amino acids. Germline V gene data show CDR1 as SQVTM and CDR2 as ANQGSEA. V trimming: 3 bases; J trimming: 4 bases; junction bases outside the gene matches: 14. The CDR3 DNA is TGCAGCGTTGACACGTTCGGGGACAGTTATTCCTATGGCTACACCTTC. Encoded protein: CSVDTFGDSYSYGYTF.